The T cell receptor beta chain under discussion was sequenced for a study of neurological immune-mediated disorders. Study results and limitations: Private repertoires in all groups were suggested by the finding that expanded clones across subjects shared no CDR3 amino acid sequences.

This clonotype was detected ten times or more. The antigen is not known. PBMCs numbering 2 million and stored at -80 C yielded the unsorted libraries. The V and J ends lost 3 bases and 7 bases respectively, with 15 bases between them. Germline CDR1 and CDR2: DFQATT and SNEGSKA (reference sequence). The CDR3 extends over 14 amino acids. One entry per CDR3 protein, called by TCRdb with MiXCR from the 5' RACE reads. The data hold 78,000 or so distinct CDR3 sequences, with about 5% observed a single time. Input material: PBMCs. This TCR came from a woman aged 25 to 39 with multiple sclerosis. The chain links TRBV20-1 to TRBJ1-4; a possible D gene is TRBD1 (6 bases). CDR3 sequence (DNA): TGCAGTGCTAGTTTGGTGGGGGCCGGTGAAAAACTGTTTTTT. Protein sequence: CSASLVGAGEKLFF.